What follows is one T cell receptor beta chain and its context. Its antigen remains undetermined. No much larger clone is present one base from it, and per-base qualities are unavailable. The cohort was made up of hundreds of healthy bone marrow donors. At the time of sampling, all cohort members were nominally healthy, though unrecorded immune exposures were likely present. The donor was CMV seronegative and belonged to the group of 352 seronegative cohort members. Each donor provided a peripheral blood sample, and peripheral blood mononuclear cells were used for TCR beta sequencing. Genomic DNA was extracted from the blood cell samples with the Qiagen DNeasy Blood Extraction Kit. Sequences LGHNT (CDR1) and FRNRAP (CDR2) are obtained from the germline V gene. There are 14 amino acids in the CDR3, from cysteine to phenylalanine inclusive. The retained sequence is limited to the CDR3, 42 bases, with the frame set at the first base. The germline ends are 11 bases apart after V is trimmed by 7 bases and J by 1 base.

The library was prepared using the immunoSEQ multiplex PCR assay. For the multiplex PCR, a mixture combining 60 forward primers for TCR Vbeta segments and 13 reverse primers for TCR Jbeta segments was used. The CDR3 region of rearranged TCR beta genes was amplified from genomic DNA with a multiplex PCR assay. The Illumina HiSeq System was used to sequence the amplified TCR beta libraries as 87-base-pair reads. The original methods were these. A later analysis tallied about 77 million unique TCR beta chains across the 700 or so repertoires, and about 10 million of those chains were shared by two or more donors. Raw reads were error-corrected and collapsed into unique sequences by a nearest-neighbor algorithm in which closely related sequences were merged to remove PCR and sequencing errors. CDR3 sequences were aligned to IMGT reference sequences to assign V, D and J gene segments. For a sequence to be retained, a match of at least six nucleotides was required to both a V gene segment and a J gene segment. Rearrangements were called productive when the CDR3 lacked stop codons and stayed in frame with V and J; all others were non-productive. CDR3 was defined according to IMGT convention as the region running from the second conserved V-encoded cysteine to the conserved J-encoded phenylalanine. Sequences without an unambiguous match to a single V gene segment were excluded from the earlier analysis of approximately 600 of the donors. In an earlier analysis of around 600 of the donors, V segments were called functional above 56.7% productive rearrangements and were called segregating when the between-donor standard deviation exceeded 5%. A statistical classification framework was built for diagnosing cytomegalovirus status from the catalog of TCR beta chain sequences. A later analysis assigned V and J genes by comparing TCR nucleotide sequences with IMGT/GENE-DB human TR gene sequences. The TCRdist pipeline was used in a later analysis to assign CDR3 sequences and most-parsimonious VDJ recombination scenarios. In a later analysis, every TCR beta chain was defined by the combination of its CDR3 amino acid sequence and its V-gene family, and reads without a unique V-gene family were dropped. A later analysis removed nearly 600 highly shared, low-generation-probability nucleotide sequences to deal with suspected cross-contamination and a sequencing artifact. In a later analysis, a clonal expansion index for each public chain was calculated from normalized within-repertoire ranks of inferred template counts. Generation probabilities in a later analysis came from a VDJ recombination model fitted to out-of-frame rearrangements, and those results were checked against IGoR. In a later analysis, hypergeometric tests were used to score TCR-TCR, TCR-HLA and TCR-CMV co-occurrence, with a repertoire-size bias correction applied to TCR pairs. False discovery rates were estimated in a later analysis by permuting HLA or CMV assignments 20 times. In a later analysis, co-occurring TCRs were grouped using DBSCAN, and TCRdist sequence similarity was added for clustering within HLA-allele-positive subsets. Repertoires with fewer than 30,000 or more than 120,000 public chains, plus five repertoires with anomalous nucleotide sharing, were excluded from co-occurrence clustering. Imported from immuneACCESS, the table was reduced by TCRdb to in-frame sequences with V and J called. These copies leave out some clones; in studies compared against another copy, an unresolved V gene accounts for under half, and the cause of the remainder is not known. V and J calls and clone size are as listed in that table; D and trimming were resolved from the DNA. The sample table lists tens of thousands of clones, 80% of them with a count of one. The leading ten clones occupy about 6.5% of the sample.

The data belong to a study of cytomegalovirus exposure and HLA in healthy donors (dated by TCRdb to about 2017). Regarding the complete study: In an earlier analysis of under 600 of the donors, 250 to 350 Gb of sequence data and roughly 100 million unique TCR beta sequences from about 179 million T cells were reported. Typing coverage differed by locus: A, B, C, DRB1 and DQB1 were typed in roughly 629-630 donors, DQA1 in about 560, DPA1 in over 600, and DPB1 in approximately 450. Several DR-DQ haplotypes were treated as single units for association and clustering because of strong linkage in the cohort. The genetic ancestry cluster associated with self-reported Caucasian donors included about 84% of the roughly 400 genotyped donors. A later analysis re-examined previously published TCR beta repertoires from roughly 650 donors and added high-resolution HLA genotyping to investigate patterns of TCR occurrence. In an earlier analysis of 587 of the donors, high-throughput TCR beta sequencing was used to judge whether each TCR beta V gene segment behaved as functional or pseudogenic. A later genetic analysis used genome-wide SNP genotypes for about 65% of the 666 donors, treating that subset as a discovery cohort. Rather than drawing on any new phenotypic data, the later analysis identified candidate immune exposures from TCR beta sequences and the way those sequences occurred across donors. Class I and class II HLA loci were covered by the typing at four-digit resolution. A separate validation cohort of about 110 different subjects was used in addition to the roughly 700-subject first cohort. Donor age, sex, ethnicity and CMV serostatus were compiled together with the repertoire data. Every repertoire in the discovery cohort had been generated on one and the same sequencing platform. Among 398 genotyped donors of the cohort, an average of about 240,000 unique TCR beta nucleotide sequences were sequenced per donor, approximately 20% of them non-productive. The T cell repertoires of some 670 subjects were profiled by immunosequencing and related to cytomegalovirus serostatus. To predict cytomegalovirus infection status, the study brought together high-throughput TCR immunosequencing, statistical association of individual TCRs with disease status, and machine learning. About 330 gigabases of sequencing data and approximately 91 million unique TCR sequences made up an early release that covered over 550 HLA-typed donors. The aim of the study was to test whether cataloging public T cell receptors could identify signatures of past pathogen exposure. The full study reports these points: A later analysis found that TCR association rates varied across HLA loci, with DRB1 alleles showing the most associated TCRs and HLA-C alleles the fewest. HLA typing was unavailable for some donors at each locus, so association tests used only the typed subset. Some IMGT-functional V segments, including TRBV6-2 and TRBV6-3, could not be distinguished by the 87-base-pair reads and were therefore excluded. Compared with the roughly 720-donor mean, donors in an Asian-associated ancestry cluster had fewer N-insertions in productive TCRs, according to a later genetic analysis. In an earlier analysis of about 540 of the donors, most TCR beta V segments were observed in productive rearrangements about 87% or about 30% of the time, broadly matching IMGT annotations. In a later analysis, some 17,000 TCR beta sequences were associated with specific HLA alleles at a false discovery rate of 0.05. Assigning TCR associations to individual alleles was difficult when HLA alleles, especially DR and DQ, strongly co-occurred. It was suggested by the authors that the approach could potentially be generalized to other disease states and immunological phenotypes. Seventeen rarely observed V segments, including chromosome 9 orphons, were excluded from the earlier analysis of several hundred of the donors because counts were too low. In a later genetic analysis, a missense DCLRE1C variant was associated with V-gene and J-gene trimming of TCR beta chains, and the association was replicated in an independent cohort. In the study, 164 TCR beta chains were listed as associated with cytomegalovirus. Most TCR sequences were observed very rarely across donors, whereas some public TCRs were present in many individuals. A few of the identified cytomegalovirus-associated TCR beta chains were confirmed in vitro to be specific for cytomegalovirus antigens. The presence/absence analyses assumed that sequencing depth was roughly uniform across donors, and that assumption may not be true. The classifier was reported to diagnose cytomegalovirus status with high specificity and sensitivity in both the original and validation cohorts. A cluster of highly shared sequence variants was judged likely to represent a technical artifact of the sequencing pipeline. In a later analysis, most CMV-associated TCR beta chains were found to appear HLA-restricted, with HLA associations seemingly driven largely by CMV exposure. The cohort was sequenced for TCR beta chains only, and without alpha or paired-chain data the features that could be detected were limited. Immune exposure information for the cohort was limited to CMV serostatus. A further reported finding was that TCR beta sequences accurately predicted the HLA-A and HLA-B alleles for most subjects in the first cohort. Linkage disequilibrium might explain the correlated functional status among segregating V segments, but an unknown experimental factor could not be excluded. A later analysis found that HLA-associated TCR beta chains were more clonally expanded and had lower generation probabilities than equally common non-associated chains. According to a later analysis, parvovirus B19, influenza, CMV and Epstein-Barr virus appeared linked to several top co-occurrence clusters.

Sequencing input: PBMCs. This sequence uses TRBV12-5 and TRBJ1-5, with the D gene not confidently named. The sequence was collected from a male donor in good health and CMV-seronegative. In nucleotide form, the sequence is TGTGCTAGTGTCTTGAACTGGAGCAATCAGCCCCAGCATTTT. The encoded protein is CASVLNWSNQPQHF. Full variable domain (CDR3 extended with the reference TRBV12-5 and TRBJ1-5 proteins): DARVTQTPRHKVTEMGQEVTMRCQPILGHNTVFWYRQTMMQGLELLAYFRNRAPLDDSGMPKDRFSAEMPDATLATLKIQPSEPRDSAVYFCASVLNWSNQPQHFGDGTRLSIL.